One T cell receptor beta chain is described in this entry. Antigen unknown. The entry originates in a study of a mutant IDH1 vaccine in newly diagnosed glioma. Across the study: Treated individuals were approximately 62% male and 37.5% female, averaging roughly 39 years of age. In the visit schedule, V12 fell in week 35, while V13 fell in week 47. Antecedent treatment encompassed radiotherapy, temozolomide, or their combination; the majority received both. The study, taken as a whole, reports: Whatever changes occurred in top peripheral T cell clonotypes seemed unrelated to pseudoprogression.

The CDR3 runs to 16 residues. Germline V gene data show CDR1 as WNHNN and CDR2 as SYGVQD (reference sequence). Between the trimmed V and J ends, which lost 2 bases and 1 base, there was a span of 14 bases. The time point: week 35, safety follow-up. Mutant IDH1 20-mer peptide, at 300 ug, made up each vaccine dose, with topical imiquimod. The assay was immunoSEQ multiplex PCR, and TCRdb's table has in-frame clones only and misses some. The sample lists around 60,000 clones, approximately 80% occurring once. The clonotype originates from a man younger than 45 with glioma. This chain links TRBV10-1 with TRBJ2-5; D assignment may be TRBD1 or TRBD2 (6 bases each). Here the sequenced sample was PBMCs, taken from a glioma patient whose treatment included an IDH1 peptide vaccine. CDR3 nucleotide sequence: TGCGCCAGCAGTGAGAATAGAGGGGGGTCCCAAGAGACCCAGTACTTC. Translation: CASSENRGGSQETQYF.